Described below is a single TCR beta chain sequence and its context. UMI-labeled TRB cDNA libraries were prepared by 5' RACE. From its re-call of the 5' RACE reads, TCRdb lists each CDR3 protein once, without DNA. This sample contains around 7,400 distinct CDR3 sequences. The source of the sample is a study of CXCR3-negative and CXCR3-positive naive CD8 T cells. This CDR3 contains 15 residues. CDR1 SGHRS and CDR2 YFSETQ come from the germline V gene. The chain is built from TRBV5-1 and TRBJ1-1. The receptor comes from a human donor in good health. Some clones in this sample may be carry-over from other donors' samples. Sequencing was carried out using naive CXCR3- CD8+ T cells from blood. Subset of the sample: CD45RO-CCR7+CD27+CD95- naive CD8+ T cells lacking CXCR3 (TNR3-). The CDR3 is CASSLARSKNTEAFF. Based on the CDR3 plus reference TRBV5-1 and TRBJ1-1, the full variable domain is KAGVTQTPRYLIKTRGQQVTLSCSPISGHRSVSWYQQTPGQGLQFLFEYFSETQRNKGNFPGRFSGRQFSNSRSEMNVSTLELGDSALYLCASSLARSKNTEAFFGQGTRLTVV.